This T cell receptor beta chain stems from a study of graft-versus-host responses after intestinal transplantation. As for the study in general: Every transplant recipient was induced with anti-thymocyte globulin, then maintained on tacrolimus and steroids for about 3 years. Findings of the study overall: Recipient marrow harbored GvH clones, some of which surfaced first in ileum or blood. Graft-donor T cell macrochimerism in patients accompanied high graft-versus-host to host-versus-graft clonal ratios in allografts. Levels of circulating GvH clones at their peak were associated with early post-transplant HvG declines.

Losses at the gene ends were 5 bases for V and 5 bases for J; bases not matched to a gene: 5. The CDR3 sequence is 14 residues long. Per the germline V gene, CDR1 is SGHTA and CDR2 is FQGNSA. Of note for this clone: Its antigen remains unidentified.

Sequenced by immunoSEQ multiplex PCR; TCRdb stores in-frame clones only, minus some. The profile shows about 26,000 clones, around 80% of them singletons. The chain employs TRBV7-2 and TRBJ1-4; TRBD1 matches 7 bases. Sample: unstimulated CD4+ T cells sorted from spleen or lymph node cells, taken before intestinal transplant. This sequence originates from a human donor who received an intestinal transplant. The DNA of the CDR3 is TGTGCCAGCAGCCGGAAGACAGGGAATGAAAAACTGTTTTTT. Protein: CASSRKTGNEKLFF.